A selection of T cell receptor beta chains follows, all from one sample in a study of blood T cell repertoires in COVID-19. Assay: immunoSEQ multiplex PCR; the TCRdb copy retains only in-frame clones and omits some. The profile shows around 230,000 clones, 80% to 90% of them singletons. The sequenced material came from PBMCs or T cells enriched from blood (not recorded which). These receptors all come from a man in his forties who had recovered from COVID-19. Both conserved end residues are part of each CDR3. The order of the fields is CDR3 DNA, CDR3 protein, clone size, V gene, D gene, J gene. The D gene is left open where the match is weak. Clone sizes are given selectively: once, few, many, or a class where the clone is expanded.

TGTGCCAGTAGTATAGATCGCCCCACGGGGGAAGCTTTCTTT CASSIDRPTGEAFF . TRBV19 . TRBJ1-1
TGTGCCAGCGCCCCAGGGGGAAAGGCCCAGCATTTT CASAPGGKAQHF few TRBV12-3/TRBV12-4 TRBD1 TRBJ1-5
TGCGCCAGCAGCCGTGTGGGACAGGGTTTAACTAATGAAAAACTGTTTTTT CASSRVGQGLTNEKLFF . TRBV4-1 TRBD1 TRBJ1-4
TGTGCCAGCAGTCCCGGGACAGGGGGCGTCAGCTATGGCTACACCTTC CASSPGTGGVSYGYTF . TRBV27 TRBD1 TRBJ1-2
TGTGCCAGCAGTGACTCGAACAGGGCTGGGGACGAAAAACTGTTTTTT CASSDSNRAGDEKLFF . TRBV6-4 . TRBJ1-4
TGCGCCAGCAGCTTTTTAACAGATACGCAGTATTTT CASSFLTDTQYF . TRBV5-1 . TRBJ2-3
TGCGCCAGCAGCCAAGCCCCTTACAGCACTAACTATGGCTACACCTTC CASSQAPYSTNYGYTF . TRBV4-1 . TRBJ1-2
TGTGCCACCAGCAGAGAGGCAAACTACGAGCAGTACTTC CATSREANYEQYF . TRBV15 . TRBJ2-7
TGTGCCAGCAGCCGGTGGACTAGGGAAGAGACCCAGTACTTC CASSRWTREETQYF . TRBV3-1/TRBV3-2 TRBD2 TRBJ2-5
TGTGCCAGCAGCTGGACAACAGGCTCGAACACTGAAGCTTTCTTT CASSWTTGSNTEAFF . TRBV11-1 . TRBJ1-1
TGCAGTGCTAGTTGGGGGGGAGACTATGGCTACACCTTC CSASWGGDYGYTF . TRBV20-1 . TRBJ1-2
TGTGCCAGCGGGCTGCAGTTCAACACTGAAGCTTTCTTT CASGLQFNTEAFF . TRBV2 . TRBJ1-1
TGTGCCAGCTCACCCCGGACTAGCGGGTATTCCTACAATGAGCAGTTCTTC CASSPRTSGYSYNEQFF . TRBV18 TRBD2 TRBJ2-1
TGTGCCAGCAGCTTAGCGCCCGGGTTAGTGCTTGGAAACACCATATATTTT CASSLAPGLVLGNTIYF . TRBV7-2 . TRBJ1-3
TGTGCCAGCAGCCCGACAGGGGCCCCCTATGGCTACACCTTC CASSPTGAPYGYTF . TRBV4-2 TRBD1 TRBJ1-2
TGCGCCAGCAGCTTGGAAGCGGGAGGCCGGGGGGAGACCCAGTACTTC CASSLEAGGRGETQYF . TRBV5-1 TRBD2 TRBJ2-5
TGTGCCAGCTTAACAAACTCCCGGGACACCAACGGTGGCTACACCTTC CASLTNSRDTNGGYTF . TRBV19 . TRBJ1-2
TGTGCCAGTAGTCCCCAAACTAGCGGGAGTTGGACAGATACGCAGTATTTT CASSPQTSGSWTDTQYF . TRBV19 TRBD2 TRBJ2-3
TGCAGCGTTAAGGGACAGGGTTCCTACGAGCAGTACTTC CSVKGQGSYEQYF . TRBV29-1 TRBD1 TRBJ2-7
TGTGCCACCCTTGACTCACCCACAGATACGCAGTATTTT CATLDSPTDTQYF . TRBV19 . TRBJ2-3
TGTGCCAGCAGCCCACAGGGGGCAACTAATGAAAAACTGTTTTTT CASSPQGATNEKLFF . TRBV5-8 TRBD1 TRBJ1-4
TGTGCCAGCAGCCAAGGACAATTTTATGGCTACACCTTC CASSQGQFYGYTF . TRBV6-5 . TRBJ1-2
TGCGCCAGCAGCCGGGAACAGGGGGCTCCCTATGGCTACACCTTC CASSREQGAPYGYTF few TRBV4-1 TRBD1 TRBJ1-2
TGTGCCAGCAGCCTGACAGGGTTTGGTAGCTCACCCCTCCACTTT CASSLTGFGSSPLHF . TRBV7-2 TRBD1 TRBJ1-6
TGCGCCAGCAGCTTGAAATCAGGACTAGCGGGAGGTGCCTACAATGAGCAGTTCTTC CASSLKSGLAGGAYNEQFF . TRBV5-1 TRBD2 TRBJ2-1
TGCAGCGCAACAAAAGTAACCGGGGAGCTGTTTTTT CSATKVTGELFF few TRBV29-1 . TRBJ2-2
TGTGCCAGCAGTTACTCCACCAGACTAGCGGGGGGGCGACGGGAGACCCAGTACTTC CASSYSTRLAGGRRETQYF . TRBV6-2/TRBV6-3 TRBD2 TRBJ2-5
TGCGCCAGCAGCTCGGGGGGACTAGCGGGAGCTCGGATATCGGATGAGCAGTTCTTC CASSSGGLAGARISDEQFF . TRBV5-1 TRBD2 TRBJ2-1
TGTGCCAGCAGCTTACAGACAGGGGCGGGATCACCCCTCCACTTT CASSLQTGAGSPLHF few TRBV5-4 TRBD1 TRBJ1-6
TGTGCCAGCAGCTCGATCGACAGTAACTATGGCTACACCTTC CASSSIDSNYGYTF few TRBV7-8 . TRBJ1-2
TGTGCCAGCAGCGTAGGCGGGGATCCTAGCAATCAGCCCCAGCATTTT CASSVGGDPSNQPQHF few TRBV9 . TRBJ1-5
TGTGCCAGCAGCTTGTTACTAGCGGGAGGGAGCTCCTACAATGAGCAGTTCTTC CASSLLLAGGSSYNEQFF . TRBV5-4 TRBD2 TRBJ2-1